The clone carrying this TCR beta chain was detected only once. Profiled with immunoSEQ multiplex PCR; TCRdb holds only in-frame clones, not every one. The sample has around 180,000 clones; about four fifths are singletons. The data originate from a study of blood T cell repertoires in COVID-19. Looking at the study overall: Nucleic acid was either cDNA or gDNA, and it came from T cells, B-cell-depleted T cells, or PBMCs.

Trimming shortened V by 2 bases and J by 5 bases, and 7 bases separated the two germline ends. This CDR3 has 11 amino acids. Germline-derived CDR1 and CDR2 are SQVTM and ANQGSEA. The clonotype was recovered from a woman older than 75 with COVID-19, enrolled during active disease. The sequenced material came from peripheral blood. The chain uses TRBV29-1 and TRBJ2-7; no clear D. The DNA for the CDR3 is TGCAGCGTTGAATGGCAGGACGAGCAGTACTTC. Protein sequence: CSVEWQDEQYF.